A selection of T cell receptor beta chains follows, all from one sample in a study of a mutant IDH1 vaccine in newly diagnosed glioma. The repertoire was sequenced with immunoSEQ multiplex PCR; TCRdb's copy has only in-frame clones and lacks some. The data contain about 41,000 clones, approximately 92% of them singletons. No antigen is known for these receptors. This material consisted of PBMCs, taken from a glioma patient whose treatment included an IDH1 peptide vaccine. These TCRs come from a man aged 35-49 years with glioma. CDR3s include the opening cysteine and the closing phenylalanine or tryptophan.

cdr3_aa: CASSSTGGYNEQFF; cdr3_length: 14; j_call: TRBJ2-1; v_call: TRBV5-1
cdr3_aa: CASRKTTGGIGNQPQHF; cdr3_length: 17; j_call: TRBJ1-5; v_call: TRBV19
cdr3_aa: CASSSLEVPFGANEQFF; cdr3_length: 17; j_call: TRBJ2-1; v_call: TRBV18
cdr3_aa: CASSYILAGASEQYF; cdr3_length: 15; j_call: TRBJ2-7; v_call: TRBV6-6
cdr3_aa: CASSQLQGAAEAFF; cdr3_length: 14; j_call: TRBJ1-1; v_call: TRBV5-1
cdr3_aa: CASSEGTSSDTQYF; cdr3_length: 14; j_call: TRBJ2-3; v_call: TRBV9
cdr3_aa: CASRTDTSGPYEQYF; cdr3_length: 15; j_call: TRBJ2-7; v_call: TRBV19
cdr3_aa: CASSYAWDSYEQYF; cdr3_length: 14; j_call: TRBJ2-7; v_call: TRBV6-6
cdr3_aa: CASSEKRVDGNTIYF; cdr3_length: 15; j_call: TRBJ1-3; v_call: TRBV6-1
cdr3_aa: CAWSPGSFSTNEKLFF; cdr3_length: 16; j_call: TRBJ1-4; v_call: TRBV30
cdr3_aa: CASSLDRGNTEAFF; cdr3_length: 14; j_call: TRBJ1-1; v_call: TRBV5-4
cdr3_aa: CASSFIRFGNTQYF; cdr3_length: 14; j_call: TRBJ2-3; v_call: TRBV28
cdr3_aa: CASSLAGGPREQFF; cdr3_length: 14; j_call: TRBJ2-1; v_call: TRBV7-3
cdr3_aa: CASNVYGANNEQFF; cdr3_length: 14; j_call: TRBJ2-1; v_call: TRBV2
cdr3_aa: CASSSSGDGYGEQYF; cdr3_length: 15; j_call: TRBJ2-7; v_call: TRBV2
cdr3_aa: CASSTLAVGRSQETQYF; cdr3_length: 17; j_call: TRBJ2-5; v_call: TRBV7-8
cdr3_aa: CASSLARGADTQYF; cdr3_length: 14; j_call: TRBJ2-3; v_call: TRBV6-5
cdr3_aa: CAISDPGGAYTF; cdr3_length: 12; j_call: TRBJ1-2; v_call: TRBV10-3
cdr3_aa: CASSLIPYTEAFF; cdr3_length: 13; j_call: TRBJ1-1; v_call: TRBV28
cdr3_aa: CASSLEGGRGWNEQFF; cdr3_length: 16; j_call: TRBJ2-1; v_call: TRBV5-8
cdr3_aa: CASSLFQGDLVTEAFF; cdr3_length: 16; j_call: TRBJ1-1; v_call: TRBV5-1
cdr3_aa: CASSDSIGSDTQYF; cdr3_length: 14; j_call: TRBJ2-3; v_call: TRBV6-4
cdr3_aa: CASSQGGQANYGYTF; cdr3_length: 15; j_call: TRBJ1-2; v_call: TRBV4-1
cdr3_aa: CASSESGVSYEQYF; cdr3_length: 14; j_call: TRBJ2-7; v_call: TRBV9
cdr3_aa: CASSVDRGYGYTF; cdr3_length: 13; j_call: TRBJ1-2; v_call: TRBV19
cdr3_aa: CASSLGPSGGLGYNEQFF; cdr3_length: 18; j_call: TRBJ2-1; v_call: TRBV5-4
cdr3_aa: CASSPSSTGKNTEAFF; cdr3_length: 16; j_call: TRBJ1-1; v_call: TRBV18
cdr3_aa: CASSGLSLIGNGYTF; cdr3_length: 15; j_call: TRBJ1-2; v_call: TRBV6-1
cdr3_aa: CASSLGQGAQIRSLF; cdr3_length: 15; j_call: TRBJ2-3; v_call: TRBV5-4
cdr3_aa: CASSLGWGATPDTQYF; cdr3_length: 16; j_call: TRBJ2-3; v_call: TRBV7-6
cdr3_aa: CASSHTLAYEQYF; cdr3_length: 13; j_call: TRBJ2-7; v_call: TRBV4-2
cdr3_aa: CASSIAETQYF; cdr3_length: 11; j_call: TRBJ2-5; v_call: TRBV19
cdr3_aa: CASRTSFNSPLHF; cdr3_length: 13; j_call: TRBJ1-6; v_call: TRBV2
cdr3_aa: CASWPGWGGNSPLHF; cdr3_length: 15; j_call: TRBJ1-6; v_call: TRBV10-3
cdr3_aa: CASSVVTSGGPGELFF; cdr3_length: 16; j_call: TRBJ2-2; v_call: TRBV9
cdr3_aa: CAISESLVGDRSYEQYF; cdr3_length: 17; j_call: .; v_call: TRBV10-3
cdr3_aa: CASSRYRTVANYGYTF; cdr3_length: 16; j_call: TRBJ1-2; v_call: TRBV5-6
cdr3_aa: CASSESSTSPLHF; cdr3_length: 13; j_call: TRBJ1-6; v_call: TRBV25-1
cdr3_aa: CASSRRTGDYGYTF; cdr3_length: 14; j_call: TRBJ1-2; v_call: TRBV5-4
cdr3_aa: CASSDSFGQRLSYNEQFF; cdr3_length: 18; j_call: TRBJ2-1; v_call: TRBV6-4
cdr3_aa: CASSLLSSYNEQFF; cdr3_length: 14; j_call: TRBJ2-1; v_call: TRBV28
cdr3_aa: CASSDRGISYEQYF; cdr3_length: 14; j_call: TRBJ2-7; v_call: TRBV2
cdr3_aa: CASSVEAGDNEQFF; cdr3_length: 14; j_call: TRBJ2-1; v_call: TRBV9
cdr3_aa: CASTTHSEGFSTDTQYF; cdr3_length: 17; j_call: TRBJ2-3; v_call: TRBV28
cdr3_aa: CAWSVFTADTQYF; cdr3_length: 13; j_call: TRBJ2-3; v_call: TRBV30
cdr3_aa: CATSRDSTGSYEQYF; cdr3_length: 15; j_call: TRBJ2-7; v_call: TRBV15
cdr3_aa: CASSLDGETDTQYF; cdr3_length: 14; j_call: TRBJ2-3; v_call: TRBV5-1
cdr3_aa: CASSDSESNQPQHF; cdr3_length: 14; j_call: TRBJ1-5; v_call: TRBV9
cdr3_aa: CASSSRQGVFEKLFF; cdr3_length: 15; j_call: TRBJ1-4; v_call: TRBV7-9
cdr3_aa: CASSHRGGDSNEKLFF; cdr3_length: 16; j_call: TRBJ1-4; v_call: TRBV4-1